This TCR beta chain was recovered during a study of shared clonotypes between healthy human individuals. Study findings and constraints: Between a handful of donors, naive CD4 clonotypes were shared at a level of about 5%.

Deep was the level used in running the assay. Assay used: immunoSEQ multiplex PCR; TCRdb lists only in-frame clones, some missing. Of approximately 1,500,000 clones in the sample, roughly 95% were seen once. This clone was seen once. Its antigen is unidentified. CDR1 is MDHEN and CDR2 is SYDVKM in the germline V gene. The CDR3 is 13 residues long. V was pared by 11 bases and J by 5 bases, with 11 bases of the junction left unmatched. Sequenced: naive CD4+ T cells sorted from blood. The subset denotes: CD45RA+ positively selected. The receptor comes from a man aged 25 to 45 in good health. The V call is TRBV28, the J call TRBJ2-7, with 8 bases that match TRBD1. CDR3 region: CAFGTGLANEQYF. The DNA of the CDR3 is TGTGCCTTTGGGACAGGTCTAGCTAACGAGCAGTACTTC.